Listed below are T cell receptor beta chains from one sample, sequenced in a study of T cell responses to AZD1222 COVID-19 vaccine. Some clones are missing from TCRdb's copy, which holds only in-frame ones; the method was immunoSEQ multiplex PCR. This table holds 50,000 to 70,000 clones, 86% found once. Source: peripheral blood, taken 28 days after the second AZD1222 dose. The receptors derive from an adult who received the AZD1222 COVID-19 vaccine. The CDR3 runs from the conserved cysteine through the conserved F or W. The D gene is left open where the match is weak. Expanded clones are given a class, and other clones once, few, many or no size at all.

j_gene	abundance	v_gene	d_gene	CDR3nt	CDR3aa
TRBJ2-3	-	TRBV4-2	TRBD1	TGTGCCAGCACCTATGGGAGGGACAGGGGGGGATGGAGCACAGATACGCAGTATTTT	CASTYGRDRGGWSTDTQYF
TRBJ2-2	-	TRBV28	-	TGTGCCAGCAGACAGAACACCGGGGAGCTGTTTTTT	CASRQNTGELFF
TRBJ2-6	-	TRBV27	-	TGTGCCAGCAGCTACAGGGCTCCATCCAGCTCTGGGGCCAACGTCCTGACTTTC	CASSYRAPSSSGANVLTF
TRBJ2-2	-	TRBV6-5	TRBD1	TGTGCCATCCGGGACAGGGGCACCGGGGAGCTGTTTTTT	CAIRDRGTGELFF
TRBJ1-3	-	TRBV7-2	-	TGTGCCAGCAGCTGGGGGCCGGCTCGGCTCCTCTCTGGAAACACCATATATTTT	CASSWGPARLLSGNTIYF
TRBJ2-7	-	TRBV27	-	TGTGCCAGCAGTTTGGCTAGCGTCTCCTACGAGCAGTACTTC	CASSLASVSYEQYF
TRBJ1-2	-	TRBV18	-	TGTGCCAGCTCACCTGAATCCCGACCGACTAACTATGGCTACACCTTC	CASSPESRPTNYGYTF
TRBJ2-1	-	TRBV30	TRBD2	TGTGCCTGGAGAAAGGGAGCGGGGGGGTACAATGAGCAGTTCTTC	CAWRKGAGGYNEQFF
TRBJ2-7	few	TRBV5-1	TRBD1	TGCGCCAGCAGCCGGGACAGGGCTTCCGAGCAGTACTTC	CASSRDRASEQYF
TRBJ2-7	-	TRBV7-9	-	TGTGCCAGCAGCTTCTCCTGGGACGAGCAGTACTTC	CASSFSWDEQYF
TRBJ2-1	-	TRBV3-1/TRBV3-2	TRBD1	TGTGCCAGCAGCCTGCCGGGACAGTTCGATGAGCAGTTCTTC	CASSLPGQFDEQFF
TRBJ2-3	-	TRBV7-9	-	TGTGCCAGCAGCTTAGCCGGTAGCACAGATACGCAGTATTTT	CASSLAGSTDTQYF
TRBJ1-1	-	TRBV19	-	TGTGCCAGTACCAATGGGCGGGCCCTGAACACTGAAGCTTTCTTT	CASTNGRALNTEAFF
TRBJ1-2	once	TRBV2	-	TGTGCCAGCAGGCAGAGAGTGTCCTATGGCTACACCTTC	CASRQRVSYGYTF
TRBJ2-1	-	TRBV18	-	TGTGCCAGCTCACCACCGGGGTACTACAATGAGCAGTTCTTC	CASSPPGYYNEQFF
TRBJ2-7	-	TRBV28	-	TGTGCCAGCAGAGCAGTGGACATAGCCTACGAGCAGTACTTC	CASRAVDIAYEQYF
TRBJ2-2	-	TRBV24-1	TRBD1	TGTGCCACCAGTGATTTGACCGGACAGGGGGCGTTCGGGGAGCTGTTTTTT	CATSDLTGQGAFGELFF
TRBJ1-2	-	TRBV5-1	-	TGCGCCAGCAGCTTGAACGGTCAGCTCTATGGCTACACCTTC	CASSLNGQLYGYTF
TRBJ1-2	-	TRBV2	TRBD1	TGTGCCAGCAGCGGGACAGGGGGTGGCTACACCTTC	CASSGTGGGYTF
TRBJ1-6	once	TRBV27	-	TGTGCCAGCAGTTTACCACAGGGACTCTCATATAATTCACCCCTCCACTTT	CASSLPQGLSYNSPLHF
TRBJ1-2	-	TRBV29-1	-	TGCAGCGCCCGACAGGACCTAGACTATGGCTACACCTTC	CSARQDLDYGYTF
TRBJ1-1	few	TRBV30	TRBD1	TGTGCCGGGAACCGGGACAGGGGGAGGGAAAATACGGCTTTCTTT	CAGNRDRGRENTAFF
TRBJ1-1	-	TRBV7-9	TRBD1	TGTGCCAGCAGCCCCCGTGGGACAGGGGGGGGGACTGAAGCTTTCTTT	CASSPRGTGGGTEAFF
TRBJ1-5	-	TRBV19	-	TGTGCCAGTAGTGGGGGACAAGGGCTCTATAGCAATCAGCCCCAGCATTTT	CASSGGQGLYSNQPQHF
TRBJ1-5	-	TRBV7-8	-	TGTGCCAGCAGCCCTCGGACAGATTTTATATATAGCAATCAGCCCCAGCATTTT	CASSPRTDFIYSNQPQHF
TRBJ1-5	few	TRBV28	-	TGTGCCAGCAGTTTCCCGCCAAATCAGCCCCAGCATTTT	CASSFPPNQPQHF
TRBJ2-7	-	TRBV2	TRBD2	TGTGCCAGCAGAGAGGGACTAGCGGGAGTCTACGAGCAGTACTTC	CASREGLAGVYEQYF